What follows is one T cell receptor beta chain and its context. The data derive from a study of cytomegalovirus exposure and HLA in healthy donors. Germline V gives CDR1 SGHNT, CDR2 YENEEA. The CDR3 spans 13 residues. Trimming took 5 bases from V and 7 from J, leaving 15 bases between them. Primers: 60 Vbeta forward and 13 Jbeta reverse. The table came from immunoSEQ multiplex PCR; TCRdb's copy has only in-frame clones and leaves some out. The sample consists of 160,000 or so clones, 75% to 85% of them appearing once. The sample taken for sequencing was PBMCs. This sequence joins TRBV11-3 and TRBJ2-7; TRBD2 is a possible D gene (5 bases). The sequence was collected from a man aged 45 to 65 in good health and CMV-seropositive. CDR3 sequence: CASSRLSTGEQYV. Written as DNA, the CDR3 is TGTGCCAGCAGCCGTCTCTCTACGGGGGAGCAGTACGTC.